Sequencing of this TCR beta chain was carried out in a study of PD-1 blockade in classical Hodgkin lymphoma (TCRdb year 2020). Background for the entire study: Nivolumab dosing was 3 mg/kg intravenously every 2 weeks, continuing until either disease progression or unacceptable toxicity. The study used TCR beta sequencing and CyTOF to define a peripheral blood immune signature of response to PD-1 blockade in classical Hodgkin lymphoma. Here is what the overall study found, with its caveats: Only a single clinical trial cohort was studied, and what caused the repertoire differences, possibly disease activity or prior therapy, remained undefined. Trial patients achieving complete response had baseline diversity similar to newly diagnosed patients, whereas partial responders and progressors had significantly lower diversity. Newly diagnosed patients were reported to have lower baseline TCR diversity than healthy donors, and relapsed/refractory patients were reported to have lower baseline TCR diversity still. Patients starting nivolumab less than 1 year after ASCT had lower diversity and were excluded from later analyses to avoid confounding by immune reconstitution. CD4+ but not CD8+ TCR diversity rose significantly by C4D1 (p=0.0027 vs p=0.16), most apparent in complete responders (p=0.02).

This sample's time point label indicates: cycle 2 day 1 (C2D1) of nivolumab. Every trial patient had relapsed after autologous stem cell transplantation, and cohorts A, B and C differed in prior brentuximab vedotin exposure. The trial cohort was composed of about 58 patients with relapsed/refractory classical Hodgkin lymphoma, for whom complete response, partial response or progressive disease was recorded as best overall response. Trial patients were treated with single-agent nivolumab in the multi-cohort phase II CheckMate 205 trial. An independent review committee assessed best overall response using the 2007 International Working Group response criteria. Trial PBMCs were collected immediately before nivolumab initiation (C1D1) and during therapy at cycle 2 day 1 and cycle 4 day 1. Peripheral blood was collected in 8 mL Vacutainer Cell Preparation Tubes, from which PBMCs were isolated by centrifugation and then cryopreserved.

Genomic DNA was extracted with the Qiagen DNeasy kit from unsorted PBMCs and from negatively selected CD4+ and CD8+ fractions. Using primers that anneal to V and J segments, immunoSEQ multiplex PCR amplified the TCR beta CDR3 regions. A synthetic immune receptor repertoire was used to minimize amplification bias, and remaining bias was computationally removed after sequencing. On the study's bioinformatics: Custom Python scripts were used to quantify repertoire diversity as the Shannon entropy index. Unsorted, CD4+ and CD8+ repertoires were analyzed separately, except in combined analyses where CD4+ and CD8+ sequences were merged in silico. Clonal expansion was defined as at least a 2-fold frequency increase after treatment relative to C1D1, with a pseudocount of 0.5 for undetected baseline clones. Singleton clones were defined as clones with 0 or 1 copy at C1D1, and non-singleton clones were defined as clones with 2 or more copies. Clones expanded in unsorted samples were labelled as CD4+, CD8+ or unknown by matching protein sequences in sorted samples from the same patient. Wilcoxon tests on paired samples were used to test changes in diversity from C1D1 to C4D1. TCRdb limited this immuneACCESS table to in-frame rearrangements with V and J called. A share of clones is missing; checked studies link under half to unresolved V genes, and the rest is unexplained. D and trimming come from the DNA, and the V and J calls and clone size come from that table. In all, the sample holds about 90,000 clones, and about 93% of those were seen once. The biggest ten clones account for roughly 2.6% of the sample.

V and J are truncated by 4 bases and 1 base respectively, leaving an intervening sequence of 13 bases. From cysteine to phenylalanine, the CDR3 is 15 amino acids long. The DNA shown is the 45-base CDR3, in frame from base 1. For CDR1 and CDR2, the germline V gene lists MDHEN and SYDVKM. As for this clone: The specificity of this receptor is unknown. Base qualities are not recorded, but no much larger clone differs from it by a single base.

This clonotype was sampled from a human donor with classical Hodgkin lymphoma. The input for sequencing was peripheral blood mononuclear cells (PBMCs), taken before the second cycle of nivolumab. The chain is made from TRBV28 and TRBJ1-2; D gene: possibly TRBD1, on 6 matching bases. The CDR3 region: CASSSSDSRNYGYTF. Here is the DNA: TGTGCCAGCAGTTCGTCGGACAGTCGTAACTATGGCTACACCTTC.